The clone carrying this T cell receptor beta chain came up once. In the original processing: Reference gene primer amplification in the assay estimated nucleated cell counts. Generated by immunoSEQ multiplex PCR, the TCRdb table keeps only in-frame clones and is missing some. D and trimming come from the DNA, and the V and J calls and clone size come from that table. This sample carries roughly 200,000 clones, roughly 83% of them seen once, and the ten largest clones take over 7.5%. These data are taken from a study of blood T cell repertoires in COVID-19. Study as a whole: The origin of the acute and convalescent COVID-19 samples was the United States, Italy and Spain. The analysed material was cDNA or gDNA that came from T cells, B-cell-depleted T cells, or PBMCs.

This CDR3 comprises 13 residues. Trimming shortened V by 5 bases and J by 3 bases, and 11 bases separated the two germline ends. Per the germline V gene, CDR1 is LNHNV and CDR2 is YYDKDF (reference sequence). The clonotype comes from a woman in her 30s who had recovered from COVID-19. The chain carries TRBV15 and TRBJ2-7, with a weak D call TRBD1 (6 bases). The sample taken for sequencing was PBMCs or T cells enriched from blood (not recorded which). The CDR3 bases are TGTGCCACCAGCGGAGGACAGAACTACGAGCAGTACTTC. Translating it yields CATSGGQNYEQYF.